This T cell receptor beta chain was sequenced for a study of CD8 T cells in Susac syndrome. Random-hexamer reverse transcription was applied to about 0.5 to 1 ug RNA. Amplification of the TCR beta CDR3 was carried out by immunoSEQ multiplex PCR, which spanned a total of 54 Vbeta and 13 Jbeta segments. In TCRdb, the immunoSEQ multiplex PCR reads were re-called with MiXCR into one record per CDR3 protein. The sample holds around 200,000 distinct CDR3 sequences, roughly nine tenths seen once. Trimming stripped 8 bases from V and 0 bases from J, with 8 bases between. There are 13 residues in the CDR3. Germline CDR1 SGHAT, CDR2 FQNNGV.

This sequence joins TRBV11-2 and TRBJ2-1; D remains ambiguous. Sequencing was performed on CD8+ T cells from PBMCs. The clonotype originates from a human donor with multiple sclerosis. As DNA, the CDR3 is TGTGCCAGCTTGGGTAGCTCCTACAATGAGCAGTTCTTC. This codes for CASLGSSYNEQFF. Full variable domain (rest looked up from reference TRBV11-2 and TRBJ2-1): EAGVAQSPRYKIIEKRQSVAFWCNPISGHATLYWYQQILGQGPKLLIQFQNNGVVDDSQLPKDRFSAERLKGVDSTLKIQPAKLEDSAVYLCASLGSSYNEQFFGPGTRLTVL.